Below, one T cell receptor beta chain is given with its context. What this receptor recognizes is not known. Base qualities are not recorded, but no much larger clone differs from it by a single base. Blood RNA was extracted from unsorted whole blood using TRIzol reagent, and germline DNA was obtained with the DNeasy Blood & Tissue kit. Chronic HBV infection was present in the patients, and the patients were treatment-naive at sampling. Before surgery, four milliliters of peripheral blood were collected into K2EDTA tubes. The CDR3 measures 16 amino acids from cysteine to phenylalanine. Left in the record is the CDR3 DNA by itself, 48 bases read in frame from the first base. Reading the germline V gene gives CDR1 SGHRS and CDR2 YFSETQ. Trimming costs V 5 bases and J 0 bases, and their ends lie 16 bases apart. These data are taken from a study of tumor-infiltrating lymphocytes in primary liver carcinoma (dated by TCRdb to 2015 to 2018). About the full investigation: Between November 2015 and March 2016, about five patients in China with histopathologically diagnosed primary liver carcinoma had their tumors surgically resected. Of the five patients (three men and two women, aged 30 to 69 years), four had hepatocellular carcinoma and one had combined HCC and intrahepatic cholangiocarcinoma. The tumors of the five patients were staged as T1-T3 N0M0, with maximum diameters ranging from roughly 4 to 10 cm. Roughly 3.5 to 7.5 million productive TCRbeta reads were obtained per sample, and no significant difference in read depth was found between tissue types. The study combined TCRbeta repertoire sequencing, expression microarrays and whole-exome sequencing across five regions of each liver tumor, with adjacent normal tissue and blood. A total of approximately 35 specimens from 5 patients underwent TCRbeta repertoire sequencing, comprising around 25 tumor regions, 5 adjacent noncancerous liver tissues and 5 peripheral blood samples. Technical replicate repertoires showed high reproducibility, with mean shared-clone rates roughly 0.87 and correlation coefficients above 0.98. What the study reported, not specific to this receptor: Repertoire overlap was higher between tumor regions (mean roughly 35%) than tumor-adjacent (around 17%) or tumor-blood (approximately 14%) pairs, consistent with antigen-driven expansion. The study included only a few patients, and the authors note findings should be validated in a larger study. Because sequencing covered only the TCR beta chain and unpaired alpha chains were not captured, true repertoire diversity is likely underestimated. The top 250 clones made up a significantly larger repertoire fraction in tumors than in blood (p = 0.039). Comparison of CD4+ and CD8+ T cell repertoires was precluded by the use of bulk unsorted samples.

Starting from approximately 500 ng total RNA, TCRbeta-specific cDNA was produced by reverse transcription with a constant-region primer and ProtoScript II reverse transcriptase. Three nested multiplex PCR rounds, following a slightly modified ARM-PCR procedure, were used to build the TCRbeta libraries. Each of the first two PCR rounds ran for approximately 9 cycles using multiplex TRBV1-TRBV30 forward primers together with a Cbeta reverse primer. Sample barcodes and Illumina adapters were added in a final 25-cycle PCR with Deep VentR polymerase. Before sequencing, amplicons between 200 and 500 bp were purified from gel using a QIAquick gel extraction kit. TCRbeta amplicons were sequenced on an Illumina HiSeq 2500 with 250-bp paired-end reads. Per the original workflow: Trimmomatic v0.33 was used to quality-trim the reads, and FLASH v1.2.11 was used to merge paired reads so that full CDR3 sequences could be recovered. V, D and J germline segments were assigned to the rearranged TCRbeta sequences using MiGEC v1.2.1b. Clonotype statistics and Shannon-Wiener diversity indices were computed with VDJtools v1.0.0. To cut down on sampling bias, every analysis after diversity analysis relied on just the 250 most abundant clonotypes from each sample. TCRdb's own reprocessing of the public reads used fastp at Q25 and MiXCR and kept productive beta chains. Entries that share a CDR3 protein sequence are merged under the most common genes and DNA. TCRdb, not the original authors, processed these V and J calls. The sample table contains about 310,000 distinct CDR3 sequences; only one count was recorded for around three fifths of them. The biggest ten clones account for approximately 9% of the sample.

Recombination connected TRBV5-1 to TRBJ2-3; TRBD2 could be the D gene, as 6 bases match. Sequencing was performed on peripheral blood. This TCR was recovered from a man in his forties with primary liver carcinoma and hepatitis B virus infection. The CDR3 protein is CASRISLARSTDTQYF. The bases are TGCGCCAGCAGGATCTCTCTAGCGCGTAGCACAGATACGCAGTATTTT.